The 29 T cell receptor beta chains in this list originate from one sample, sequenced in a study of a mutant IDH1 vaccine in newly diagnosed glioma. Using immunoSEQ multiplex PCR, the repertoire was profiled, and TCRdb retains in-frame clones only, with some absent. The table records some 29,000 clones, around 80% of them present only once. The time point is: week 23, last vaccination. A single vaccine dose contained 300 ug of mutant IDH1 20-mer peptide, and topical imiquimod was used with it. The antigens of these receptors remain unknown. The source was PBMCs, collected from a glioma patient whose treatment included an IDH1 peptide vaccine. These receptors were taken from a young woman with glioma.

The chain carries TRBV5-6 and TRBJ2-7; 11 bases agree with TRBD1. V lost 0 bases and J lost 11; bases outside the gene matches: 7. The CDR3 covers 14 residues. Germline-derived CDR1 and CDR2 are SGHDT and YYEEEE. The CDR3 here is CASSLVGTGGSEYF. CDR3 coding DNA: TGTGCCAGCAGCTTGGTTGGGACAGGGGGTAGCGAGTACTTC.

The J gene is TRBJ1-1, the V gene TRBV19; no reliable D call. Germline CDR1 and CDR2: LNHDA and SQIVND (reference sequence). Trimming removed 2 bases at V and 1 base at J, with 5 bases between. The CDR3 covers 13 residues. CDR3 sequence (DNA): TGTGCCAGTAGTATAAACTGGAACACTGAAGCTTTCTTT. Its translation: CASSINWNTEAFF.

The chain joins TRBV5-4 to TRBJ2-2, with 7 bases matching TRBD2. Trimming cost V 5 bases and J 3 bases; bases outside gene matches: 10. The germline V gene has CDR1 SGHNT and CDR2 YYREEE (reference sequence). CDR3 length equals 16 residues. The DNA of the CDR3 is TGTGCCAGCAGACCTTCGGGTGGGAGGGACACCGGGGAGCTGTTTTTT. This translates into CASRPSGGRDTGELFF.

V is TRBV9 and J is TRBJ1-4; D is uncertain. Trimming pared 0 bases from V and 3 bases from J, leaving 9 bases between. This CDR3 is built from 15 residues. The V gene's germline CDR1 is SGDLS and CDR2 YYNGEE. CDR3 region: CASSVGGVPNEKLFF. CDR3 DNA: TGTGCCAGCAGCGTAGGTGGGGTACCTAATGAAAAACTGTTTTTT.

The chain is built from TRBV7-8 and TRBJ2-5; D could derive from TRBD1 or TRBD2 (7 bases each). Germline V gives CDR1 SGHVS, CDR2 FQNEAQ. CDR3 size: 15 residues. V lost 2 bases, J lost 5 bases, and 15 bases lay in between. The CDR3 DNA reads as TGTGCCAGCAGCTTAAGGGAGGGGGCGGAGGAGACCCAGTACTTC. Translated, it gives CASSLREGAEETQYF. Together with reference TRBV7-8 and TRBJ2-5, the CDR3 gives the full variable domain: GAGVSQSPRYKVAKRGQDVALRCDPISGHVSLFWYQQALGQGPEFLTYFQNEAQLDKSGLPSDRFFAERPEGSVSTLKIQRTQQEDSAVYLCASSLREGAEETQYFGPGTRLLVL.

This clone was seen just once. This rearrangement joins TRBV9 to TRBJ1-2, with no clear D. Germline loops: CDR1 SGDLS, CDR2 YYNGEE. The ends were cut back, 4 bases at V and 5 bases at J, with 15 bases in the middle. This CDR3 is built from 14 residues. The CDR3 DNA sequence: TGTGCCAGCAGCCCCCAGCCCAGCTCATATGGCTACACCTTC. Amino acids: CASSPQPSSYGYTF.

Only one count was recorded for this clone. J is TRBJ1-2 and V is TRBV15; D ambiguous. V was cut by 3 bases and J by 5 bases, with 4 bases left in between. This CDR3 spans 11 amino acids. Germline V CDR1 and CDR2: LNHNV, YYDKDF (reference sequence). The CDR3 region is CATSRDYGYTF. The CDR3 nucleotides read TGTGCCACCAGCAGGGATTATGGCTACACCTTC.

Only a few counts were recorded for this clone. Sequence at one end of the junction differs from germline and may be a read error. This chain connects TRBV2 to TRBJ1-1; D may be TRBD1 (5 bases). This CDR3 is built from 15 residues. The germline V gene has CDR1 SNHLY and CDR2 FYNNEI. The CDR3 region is CASSEDPGRRTEAFF. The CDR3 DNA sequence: TGTGCCAGCAGCGAAGATCCGGGACGGCGCACTGAAGCTTTCTTT.

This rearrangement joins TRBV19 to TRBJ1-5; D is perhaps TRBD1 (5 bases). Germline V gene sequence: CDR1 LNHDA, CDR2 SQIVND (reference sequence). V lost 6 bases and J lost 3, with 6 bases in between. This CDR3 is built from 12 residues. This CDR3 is CASRQANQPQHF. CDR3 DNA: TGTGCCAGTAGACAGGCCAATCAGCCCCAGCATTTT.

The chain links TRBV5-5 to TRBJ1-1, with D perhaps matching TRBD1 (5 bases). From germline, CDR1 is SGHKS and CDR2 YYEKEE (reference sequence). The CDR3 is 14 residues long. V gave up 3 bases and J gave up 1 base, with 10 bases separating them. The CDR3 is CASSWDLPNTEAFF. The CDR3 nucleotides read TGTGCCAGCAGCTGGGACTTACCGAACACTGAAGCTTTCTTT.

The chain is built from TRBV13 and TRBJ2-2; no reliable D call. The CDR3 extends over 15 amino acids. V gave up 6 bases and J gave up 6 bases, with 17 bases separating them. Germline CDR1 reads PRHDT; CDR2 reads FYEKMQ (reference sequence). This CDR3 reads CASSEGKVMPGELFF. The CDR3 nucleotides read TGTGCCAGCAGTGAAGGAAAAGTAATGCCCGGGGAGCTGTTTTTT.

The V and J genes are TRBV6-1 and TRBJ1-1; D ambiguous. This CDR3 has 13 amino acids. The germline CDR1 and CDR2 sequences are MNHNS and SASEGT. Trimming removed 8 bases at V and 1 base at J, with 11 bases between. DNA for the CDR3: TGTGCCAGCGGCTTTTCAGGGAACACTGAAGCTTTCTTT. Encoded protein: CASGFSGNTEAFF.

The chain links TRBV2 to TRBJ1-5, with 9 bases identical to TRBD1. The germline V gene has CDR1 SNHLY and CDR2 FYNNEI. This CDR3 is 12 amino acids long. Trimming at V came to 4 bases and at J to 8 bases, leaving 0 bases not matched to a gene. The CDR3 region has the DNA TGTGCCAGCAGTGGGACAGGGGAGCCCCAGCATTTT. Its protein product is CASSGTGEPQHF.

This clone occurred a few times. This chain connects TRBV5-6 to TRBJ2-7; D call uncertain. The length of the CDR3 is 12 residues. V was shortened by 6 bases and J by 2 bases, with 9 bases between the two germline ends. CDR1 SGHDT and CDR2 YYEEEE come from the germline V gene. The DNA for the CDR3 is TGTGCCAGCACCCGGACCGCCTACGAGCAGTACTTC. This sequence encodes CASTRTAYEQYF.

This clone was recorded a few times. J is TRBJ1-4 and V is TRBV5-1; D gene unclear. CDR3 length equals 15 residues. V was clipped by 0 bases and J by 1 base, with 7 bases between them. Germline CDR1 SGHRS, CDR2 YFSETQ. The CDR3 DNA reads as TGCGCCAGCAGCTTGGCGGGTGGAACTAATGAAAAACTGTTTTTT. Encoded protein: CASSLAGGTNEKLFF.

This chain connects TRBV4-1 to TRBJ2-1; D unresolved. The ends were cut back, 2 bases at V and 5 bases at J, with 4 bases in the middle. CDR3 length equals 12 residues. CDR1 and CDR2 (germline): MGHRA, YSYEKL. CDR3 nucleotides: TGCGCCAGCAGCCAAACGAACAATGAGCAGTTCTTC. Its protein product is CASSQTNNEQFF.

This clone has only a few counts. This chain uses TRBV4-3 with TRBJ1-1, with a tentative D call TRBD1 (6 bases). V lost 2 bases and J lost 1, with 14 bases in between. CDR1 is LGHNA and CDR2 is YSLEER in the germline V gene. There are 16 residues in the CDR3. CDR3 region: CASSQRATGANTEAFF. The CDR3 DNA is TGCGCCAGCAGCCAAAGGGCTACGGGGGCGAACACTGAAGCTTTCTTT.

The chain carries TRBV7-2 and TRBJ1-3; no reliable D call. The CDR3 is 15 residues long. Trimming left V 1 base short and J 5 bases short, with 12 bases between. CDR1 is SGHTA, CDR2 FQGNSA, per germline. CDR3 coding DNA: TGTGCCAGCAGCTTAGTGTCTGGTGATAGAAACACCATATATTTT. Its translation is CASSLVSGDRNTIYF.

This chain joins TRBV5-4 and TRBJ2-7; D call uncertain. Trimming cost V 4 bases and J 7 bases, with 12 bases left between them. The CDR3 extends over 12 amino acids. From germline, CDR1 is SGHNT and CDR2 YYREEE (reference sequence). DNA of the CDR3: TGTGCCAGCAGCCAGCGAGCGCGAGAGCAGTACTTC. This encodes CASSQRAREQYF.

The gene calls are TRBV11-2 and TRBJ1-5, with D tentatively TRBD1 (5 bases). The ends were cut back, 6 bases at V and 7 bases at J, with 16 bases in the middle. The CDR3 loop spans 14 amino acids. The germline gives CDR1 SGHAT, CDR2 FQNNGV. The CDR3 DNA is TGTGCCAGCAGTATAAACTCAGGGAACCAGCCCCAGCATTTT. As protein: CASSINSGNQPQHF. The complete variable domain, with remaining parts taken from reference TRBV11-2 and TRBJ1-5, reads EAGVAQSPRYKIIEKRQSVAFWCNPISGHATLYWYQQILGQGPKLLIQFQNNGVVDDSQLPKDRFSAERLKGVDSTLKIQPAKLEDSAVYLCASSINSGNQPQHFGDGTRLSIL.

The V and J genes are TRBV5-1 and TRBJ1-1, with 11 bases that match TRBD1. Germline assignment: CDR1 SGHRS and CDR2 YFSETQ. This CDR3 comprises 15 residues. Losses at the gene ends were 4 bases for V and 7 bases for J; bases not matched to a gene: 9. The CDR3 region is CASSVSGTGGDEAFF. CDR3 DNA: TGCGCCAGCAGCGTCTCCGGGACAGGGGGAGATGAAGCTTTCTTT. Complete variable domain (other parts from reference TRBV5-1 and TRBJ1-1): KAGVTQTPRYLIKTRGQQVTLSCSPISGHRSVSWYQQTPGQGLQFLFEYFSETQRNKGNFPGRFSGRQFSNSRSEMNVSTLELGDSALYLCASSVSGTGGDEAFFGQGTRLTVV.

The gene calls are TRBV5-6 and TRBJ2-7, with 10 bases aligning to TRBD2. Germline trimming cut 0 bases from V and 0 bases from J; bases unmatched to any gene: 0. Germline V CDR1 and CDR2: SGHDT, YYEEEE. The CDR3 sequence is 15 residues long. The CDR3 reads CASSLGLAGSYEQYF. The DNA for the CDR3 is TGTGCCAGCAGCTTGGGACTAGCGGGCTCCTACGAGCAGTACTTC.

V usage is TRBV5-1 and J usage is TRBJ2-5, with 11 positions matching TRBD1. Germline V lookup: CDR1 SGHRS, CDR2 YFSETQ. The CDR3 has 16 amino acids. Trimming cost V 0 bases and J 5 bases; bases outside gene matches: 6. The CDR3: CASSLGRTGGKETQYF. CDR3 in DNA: TGCGCCAGCAGCTTGGGGCGGACAGGGGGCAAGGAGACCCAGTACTTC.

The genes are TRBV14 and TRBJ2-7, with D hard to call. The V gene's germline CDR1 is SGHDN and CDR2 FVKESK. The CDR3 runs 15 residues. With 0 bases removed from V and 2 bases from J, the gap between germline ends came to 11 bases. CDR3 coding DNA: TGTGCCAGCAGCCAAGAGGTCCTTCCCACCTACGAGCAGTACTTC. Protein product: CASSQEVLPTYEQYF.

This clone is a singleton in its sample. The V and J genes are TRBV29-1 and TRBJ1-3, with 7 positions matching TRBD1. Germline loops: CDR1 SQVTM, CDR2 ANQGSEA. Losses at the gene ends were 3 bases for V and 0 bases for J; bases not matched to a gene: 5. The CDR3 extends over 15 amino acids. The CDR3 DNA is TGCAGCGTTGACCCGGACAGGTCCTCTGGAAACACCATATATTTT. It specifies CSVDPDRSSGNTIYF.

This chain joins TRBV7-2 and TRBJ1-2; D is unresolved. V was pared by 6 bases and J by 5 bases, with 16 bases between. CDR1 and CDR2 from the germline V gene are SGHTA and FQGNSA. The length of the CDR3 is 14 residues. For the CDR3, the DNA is TGTGCCAGCAGAGTCGCGGGCGGTGGTTATGGCTACACCTTC. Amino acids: CASRVAGGGYGYTF. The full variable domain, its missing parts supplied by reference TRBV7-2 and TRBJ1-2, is GAGVSQSPSNKVTEKGKDVELRCDPISGHTALYWYRQSLGQGLEFLIYFQGNSAPDKSGLPSDRFSAERTGGSVSTLTIQRTQQEDSAVYLCASRVAGGGYGYTFGSGTRLTVV.

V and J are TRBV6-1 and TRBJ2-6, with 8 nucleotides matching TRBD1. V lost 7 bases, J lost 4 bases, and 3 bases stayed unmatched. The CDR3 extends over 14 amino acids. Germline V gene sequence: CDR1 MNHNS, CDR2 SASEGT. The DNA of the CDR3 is TGTGCCAGCATCAGGGGGCCCGGGGCCAACGTCCTGACTTTC. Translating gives CASIRGPGANVLTF.

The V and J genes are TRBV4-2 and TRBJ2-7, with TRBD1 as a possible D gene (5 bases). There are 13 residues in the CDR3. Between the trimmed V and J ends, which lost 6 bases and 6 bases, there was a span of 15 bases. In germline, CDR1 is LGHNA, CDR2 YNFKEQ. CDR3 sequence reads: CASSQNWGLEQYF. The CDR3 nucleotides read TGTGCCAGCAGTCAAAATTGGGGCCTCGAGCAGTACTTC.

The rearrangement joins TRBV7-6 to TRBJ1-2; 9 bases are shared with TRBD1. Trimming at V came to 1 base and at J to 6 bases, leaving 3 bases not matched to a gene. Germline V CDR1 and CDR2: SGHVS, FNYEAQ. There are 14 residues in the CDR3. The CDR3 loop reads CASSLGTGVDGYTF. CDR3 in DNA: TGTGCCAGCAGCTTAGGGACAGGGGTCGATGGCTACACCTTC.